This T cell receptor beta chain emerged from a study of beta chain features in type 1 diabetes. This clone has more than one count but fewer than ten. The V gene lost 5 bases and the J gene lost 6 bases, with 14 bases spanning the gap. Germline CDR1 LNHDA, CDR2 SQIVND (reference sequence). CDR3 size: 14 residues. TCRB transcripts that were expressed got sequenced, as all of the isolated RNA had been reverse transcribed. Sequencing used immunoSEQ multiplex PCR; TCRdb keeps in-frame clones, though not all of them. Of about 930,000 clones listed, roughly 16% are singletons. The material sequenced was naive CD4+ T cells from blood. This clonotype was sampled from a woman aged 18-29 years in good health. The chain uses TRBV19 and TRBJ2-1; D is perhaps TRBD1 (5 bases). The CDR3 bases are TGTGCCAGTAGTCCAGGACAACCTCTCAATGAGCAGTTCTTC. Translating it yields CASSPGQPLNEQFF. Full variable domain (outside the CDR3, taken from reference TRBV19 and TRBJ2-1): DGGITQSPKYLFRKEGQNVTLSCEQNLNHDAMYWYRQDPGQGLRLIYYSQIVNDFQKGDIAEGYSVSREKKESFPLTVTSAQKNPTAFYLCASSPGQPLNEQFFGPGTRLTVL.